This T cell receptor (beta chain) came from a study of cytomegalovirus exposure and HLA in healthy donors. Study summary: In an early release, HLA-typed donors contributed some 88 million unique TCR sequences.

Study findings and constraints: A missense DCLRE1C variant was associated with V- and J-gene trimming of TCR beta chains in a later analysis, and an independent cohort replicated the association. Across donors, presence/absence analyses took sequencing depth to be roughly uniform.

Healthy bone marrow donors made up the cohort. The PCR ran on 60 Vbeta and 13 Jbeta primers. Data came from immunoSEQ multiplex PCR; TCRdb stores just in-frame clones and leaves some out. The sample has more than 95,000 clones, roughly 75% seen once. V lost 11 bases to trimming and J lost 0 bases, with 13 bases between them. CDR1 and CDR2 (germline): LNHDA, SQIVND (reference sequence). The CDR3 has 13 amino acids. For this clone: Antigen: not known.

The TCR originated in a female donor in good health and CMV-seronegative. The sequenced material came from PBMCs. The chain combines TRBV19 with TRBJ2-5; D is possibly TRBD2 (5 bases). CDR3 protein: CASSWRYQETQYF. In DNA, the CDR3 is TGTGCCTCTTCCTGGAGGTACCAAGAGACCCAGTACTTC. The variable domain in full, with the rest retrieved from reference TRBV19 and TRBJ2-5, is DGGITQSPKYLFRKEGQNVTLSCEQNLNHDAMYWYRQDPGQGLRLIYYSQIVNDFQKGDIAEGYSVSREKKESFPLTVTSAQKNPTAFYLCASSWRYQETQYFGPGTRLLVL.